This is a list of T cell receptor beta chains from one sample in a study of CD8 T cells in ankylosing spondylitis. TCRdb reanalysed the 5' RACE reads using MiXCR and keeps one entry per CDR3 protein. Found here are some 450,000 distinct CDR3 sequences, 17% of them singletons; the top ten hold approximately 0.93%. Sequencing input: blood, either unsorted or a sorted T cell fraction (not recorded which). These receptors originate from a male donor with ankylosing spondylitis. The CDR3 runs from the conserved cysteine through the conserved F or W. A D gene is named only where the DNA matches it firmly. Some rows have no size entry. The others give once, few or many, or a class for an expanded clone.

TGCGCCAGCAGCTTGGAAATTGCGGGGGGCACTGAAGCTTTCTTT,CASSLEIAGGTEAFF,-,TRBV5-1,TRBJ1-1,-
TGCGCCAGCAGCTCGGAGGGCTCTGGGGCCAACGTCCTGACTTTC,CASSSEGSGANVLTF,-,TRBV5-1,TRBJ2-6,-
TGCAGTGCTTTCGGGAAAGGGGGCGGCCAGCCCCAGCATTTT,CSAFGKGGGQPQHF,TRBD1,TRBV20-1,TRBJ1-5,few
TGCGCCAGCAGCTATTTAGCGGGGTCCCAGTACGAGCAGTACTTC,CASSYLAGSQYEQYF,TRBD2,TRBV5-1,TRBJ2-7,many
TGCGCCAGCAGCTTGCGAGCAGGGGGTGGCACTGAAGCTTTCTTT,CASSLRAGGGTEAFF,TRBD1,TRBV5-1,TRBJ1-1,-
TGCAGTGCCCCGGAATCTGAGACCCAGTACTTC,CSAPESETQYF,-,TRBV20-1,TRBJ2-5,once
TGTGCCAGCAGTCTACAGGGGGCGGCCACTGAAGCTTTCTTT,CASSLQGAATEAFF,TRBD1,TRBV6-5,TRBJ1-1,many
TGTGCTACAGGGGCTGGGGGCAATCAGCCCCAGCATTTT,CATGAGGNQPQHF,TRBD1,TRBV12-3/TRBV12-4,TRBJ1-5,many
TGTGCCAGCAGCTTATACCAGGCGGAGACCCAGTACTTC,CASSLYQAETQYF,-,TRBV7-3,TRBJ2-5,few
TGTGCCAGCAGTTGGGAGAGCTCTGGGGCCAACGTCCTGACTTTC,CASSWESSGANVLTF,-,TRBV6-5,TRBJ2-6,many
TGCAGTGCTTGGGACAGGGCCAGAGGGGGTACTAATGAAAAACTGTTTTTT,CSAWDRARGGTNEKLFF,TRBD1,TRBV20-1,TRBJ1-4,-
TGTGCCAGCAGCTTAGAAAGGCTGGGGAACACTGAAGCTTTCTTT,CASSLERLGNTEAFF,-,TRBV7-3,TRBJ1-1,few
TGTGCCAGCAGTTTCTGGACTAGCGGATCCTACGAGCAGTACTTC,CASSFWTSGSYEQYF,TRBD2,TRBV28,TRBJ2-7,few
TGTGCCAGCAGCTTAGGGGTGGGGATGAACACTGAAGCTTTCTTT,CASSLGVGMNTEAFF,-,TRBV7-2,TRBJ1-1,-
TGTGCCAGCAGCGTAGACAGGACTAGCGGTACGCAGTATTTT,CASSVDRTSGTQYF,TRBD2,TRBV9,TRBJ2-3,many
TGCGCCAGCAGCAATTTAGCATCGGGGGATGAAAAACTGTTTTTT,CASSNLASGDEKLFF,-,TRBV4-3,TRBJ1-4,-
TGTGCCAGCAGTGAATCCGTGGTTGAAGAGACCCAGTACTTC,CASSESVVEETQYF,-,TRBV25-1,TRBJ2-5,many
TGTGCCAGCAGCTTGGGTCCGGGACCCGAAGTTTCTAACTATGGCTACACCTTC,CASSLGPGPEVSNYGYTF,-,TRBV5-5,TRBJ1-2,-
TGTGCCAGCAGCCAAGTGAAGGCAAACACAGATACGCAGTATTTT,CASSQVKANTDTQYF,-,TRBV4-2,TRBJ2-3,-
TGTGCCAGCAGCCCCCGAGGGCGAATGACAGATACGCAGTATTTT,CASSPRGRMTDTQYF,-,TRBV3-1,TRBJ2-3,-
TGTGCCATCAATCAGCGTGGAGACGAGCAGTACTTC,CAINQRGDEQYF,-,TRBV10-3,TRBJ2-7,many
TGTGCCATCGGTCAGCTAGCGGGGGGGCTGAGCACCGGGGAGCTGTTTTTT,CAIGQLAGGLSTGELFF,TRBD2,TRBV10-3,TRBJ2-2,once
TGTGCCAGCAGTTACCCCGACCGACAGGGTTCCACTGAAGCTTTCTTT,CASSYPDRQGSTEAFF,TRBD1,TRBV6-5,TRBJ1-1,few
TGCGCCAGCAGCCAAGATCGGTCAACTAATGAAAAACTGTTTTTT,CASSQDRSTNEKLFF,-,TRBV4-3,TRBJ1-4,-
TGTGCCAGCAGCAAAGCGGGAGATGGTTGGCAGTACTTC,CASSKAGDGWQYF,TRBD2,TRBV9,TRBJ2-7,-
TGCGCCAGCAGCCGCCAGGATTTGAGGGGCACTGAAGCTTTCTTT,CASSRQDLRGTEAFF,-,TRBV4-1,TRBJ1-1,-
TGCGCCAGCAGCCCCACCGGGACACCTATCTACGAGCAGTACTTC,CASSPTGTPIYEQYF,-,TRBV4-1,TRBJ2-7,few
TGTGCCAGCAGCTTAGTGGGGACTAGCGCCACCGGGGAGCTGTTTTTT,CASSLVGTSATGELFF,TRBD2,TRBV7-2,TRBJ2-2,-
TGTGCCAGCACCCCGGGACTAGCTCTTGGAAGTGAGCAGTTCTTC,CASTPGLALGSEQFF,TRBD2,TRBV3-1,TRBJ2-1,-
TGTGCCAGCAGTCCCGACGGGCCTTATGGCTACACCTTC,CASSPDGPYGYTF,-,TRBV12-3/TRBV12-4,TRBJ1-2,many
TGTGCCAGCAGTAACCGGGACATTAATAATTCACCCCTCCACTTT,CASSNRDINNSPLHF,-,TRBV6-5,TRBJ1-6,-
TGCGCCAGCAGCCACACACAGGGAGGGGAGACCCAGTACTTC,CASSHTQGGETQYF,-,TRBV4-1,TRBJ2-5,few
TGCAGCGTTGGCCCCCGCGCCGCCCTCGGGCCCACTAGCACAGATACGCAGTATTTT,CSVGPRAALGPTSTDTQYF,-,TRBV29-1,TRBJ2-3,few
TGCAGTGCCTGGGTAACAGGGTCGGACACTGAAGCTTTCTTT,CSAWVTGSDTEAFF,-,TRBV20-1,TRBJ1-1,-
TGCGCCAGCAGCCAAGAGGAGGGAATCGGCCAAGCTTTCTTT,CASSQEEGIGQAFF,-,TRBV4-1,TRBJ1-1,many
TGTGCCAGCAGTTTGATACAGGTGATGGGGGAGACCCAGTACTTC,CASSLIQVMGETQYF,-,TRBV28,TRBJ2-5,-
TGCAGTGCTAGAGACCGGACAGCTGGAAACACCATATATTTT,CSARDRTAGNTIYF,-,TRBV20-1,TRBJ1-3,-
TGTGCCAGCAGACGGGGGCAGTCCCATCAGCCCCAGCATTTT,CASRRGQSHQPQHF,-,TRBV12-3/TRBV12-4,TRBJ1-5,many
TGTGCCAGCAGCATATGGGCCCGAGATGATCATGGCTACACCTTC,CASSIWARDDHGYTF,-,TRBV12-3/TRBV12-4,TRBJ1-2,-
TGCAGCGTTGAATCAGGACAGGGTTTACAGGGCGGCCCCCTCTACGAGCAGTACTTC,CSVESGQGLQGGPLYEQYF,TRBD1,TRBV29-1,TRBJ2-7,-
TGCGCCAGCAGCCCTAGGACTATCACAGATACGCAGTATTTT,CASSPRTITDTQYF,-,TRBV5-1,TRBJ2-3,-
TGCAGTGCCACTAAGGGGGACACTGAAGCTTTCTTT,CSATKGDTEAFF,-,TRBV20-1,TRBJ1-1,many
TGCGCCAGCAGCTTGGAGGGGCGCGGCTACACCTTC,CASSLEGRGYTF,-,TRBV5-1,TRBJ1-2,many
TGTGCCAGCAGTTCAGGACAGGGAACTAATGAAAAACTGTTTTTT,CASSSGQGTNEKLFF,TRBD1,TRBV12-3/TRBV12-4,TRBJ1-4,many
TGTGCCAGCAGGCCCAGGCCAGGGGAGGGTTTCCGAGCTTTCTTT,CASRPRPGEGFRAFF,-,TRBV28,TRBJ1-1,-
TGTGCCAGCAGCCAAGATGTCAGTAGCACAGATACGCAGTATTTT,CASSQDVSSTDTQYF,-,TRBV3-1,TRBJ2-3,-
TGCAAATCCTCGGGCCAGCTGAACACTGAAGCTTTCTTT,CKSSGQLNTEAFF,-,TRBV20-1,TRBJ1-1,-
TGTGCCAGCAGCCAAGACTACAGGAACACCGGGGAGCTGTTTTTT,CASSQDYRNTGELFF,-,TRBV4-2,TRBJ2-2,-
TGTGCCAGCTCACCACTTCCCCAGAAGAACACTGAAGCTTTCTTT,CASSPLPQKNTEAFF,-,TRBV18,TRBJ1-1,-
TGTGCCAGCAGCTTATACAAGGGGCCGGGAGGGAATACGCAGTATTTT,CASSLYKGPGGNTQYF,TRBD2,TRBV7-9,TRBJ2-3,-